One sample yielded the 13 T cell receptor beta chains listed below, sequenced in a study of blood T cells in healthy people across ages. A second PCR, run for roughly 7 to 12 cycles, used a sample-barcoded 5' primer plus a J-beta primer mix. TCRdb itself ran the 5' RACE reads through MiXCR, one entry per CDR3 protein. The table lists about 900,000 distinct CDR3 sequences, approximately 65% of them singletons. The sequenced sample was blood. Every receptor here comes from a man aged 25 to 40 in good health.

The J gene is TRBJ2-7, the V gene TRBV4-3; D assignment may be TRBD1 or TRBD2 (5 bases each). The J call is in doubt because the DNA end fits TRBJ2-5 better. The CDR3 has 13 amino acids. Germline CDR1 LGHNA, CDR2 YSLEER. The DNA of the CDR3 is TGCGCCAGCAGCCAGGGACCTGGGAAGACCCAGTACTTC. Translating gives CASSQGPGKTQYF.

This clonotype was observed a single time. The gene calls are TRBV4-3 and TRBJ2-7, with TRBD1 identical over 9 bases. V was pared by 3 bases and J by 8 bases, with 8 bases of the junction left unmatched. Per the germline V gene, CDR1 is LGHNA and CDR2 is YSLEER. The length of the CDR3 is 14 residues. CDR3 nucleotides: TGCGCCAGCAGCCAGCCGGGACAGGGAGTTAAGCAGTACTTC. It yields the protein CASSQPGQGVKQYF.

The CDR3 sequence: CASSDRDFLTRAYNEQYF. CDR3 sequence (DNA): TGTGCCAGCAGCGACAGGGATTTCCTGACGCGGGCTTACAATGAGCAGTACTTC. V gene TRBV7-9 combines with J gene TRBJ2-1, with 7 bases lining up with TRBD1. Gene TRBJ2-7 matches the end of the DNA better, so the J call may be wrong. The CDR3 totals 18 residues. Germline V gene sequence: CDR1 SEHNR, CDR2 FQNEAQ (reference sequence).

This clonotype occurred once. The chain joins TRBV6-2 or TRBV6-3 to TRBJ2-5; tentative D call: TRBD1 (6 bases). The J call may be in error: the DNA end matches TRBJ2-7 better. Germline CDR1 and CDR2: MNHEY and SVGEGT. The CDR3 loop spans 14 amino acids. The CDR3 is CASSFGQWGYEQYF. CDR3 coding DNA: TGTGCCAGCAGCTTCGGACAGTGGGGCTACGAGCAGTACTTC.

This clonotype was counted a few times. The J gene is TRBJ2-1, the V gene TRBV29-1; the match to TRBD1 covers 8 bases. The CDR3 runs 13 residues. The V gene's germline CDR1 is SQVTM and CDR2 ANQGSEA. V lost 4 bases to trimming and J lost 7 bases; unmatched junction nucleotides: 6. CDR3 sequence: CSVAGQDGNEQFF. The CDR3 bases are TGCAGCGTTGCGGGACAGGATGGGAATGAGCAGTTCTTC.

The CDR3 nucleotides are TGCGCCAGCAGCCCCATCGACAGGGGGCCGGAGGGTGAGCAGTACTTC. Its translation: CASSPIDRGPEGEQYF. The genes are TRBV4-3 and TRBJ2-7; TRBD1 agrees at 10 bases. V dropped 4 bases and J dropped 7; count of bases not matched to a gene: 13. CDR3 length: 16 amino acids. Per germline, CDR1 LGHNA and CDR2 YSLEER.

CDR3 bases: TGCAGTGCTAGAGTTGGTTCTGGAGGGGCCTACGAGCAGTACTTC. Translating gives CSARVGSGGAYEQYF. This chain joins TRBV20-1 and TRBJ2-7; the D gene is possibly TRBD2 (6 bases). The CDR3 totals 15 residues. Germline CDR1 is DFQATT and CDR2 is SNEGSKA (reference sequence). V was clipped by 1 base and J by 2 bases, with 15 bases between them.

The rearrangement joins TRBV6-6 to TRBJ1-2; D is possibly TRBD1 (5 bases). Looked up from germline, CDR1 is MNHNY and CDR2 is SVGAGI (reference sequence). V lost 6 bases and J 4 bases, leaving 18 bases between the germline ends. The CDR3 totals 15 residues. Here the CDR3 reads CASRQPGLKGYGYTF. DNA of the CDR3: TGTGCCAGCAGGCAACCGGGGCTCAAGGGCTATGGCTACACCTTC.

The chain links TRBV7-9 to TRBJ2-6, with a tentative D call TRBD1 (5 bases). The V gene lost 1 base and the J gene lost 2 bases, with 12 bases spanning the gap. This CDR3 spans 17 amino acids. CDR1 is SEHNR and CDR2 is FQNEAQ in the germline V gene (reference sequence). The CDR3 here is CASSLGTGATGANVLTF. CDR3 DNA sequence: TGTGCCAGCAGCTTAGGAACTGGGGCTACTGGGGCCAACGTCCTGACTTTC. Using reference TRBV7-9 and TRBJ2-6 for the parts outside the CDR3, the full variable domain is DTGVSQNPRHKITKRGQNVTFRCDPISEHNRLYWYRQTLGQGPEFLTYFQNEAQLEKSRLLSDRFSAERPKGSFSTLEIQRTEQGDSAMYLCASSLGTGATGANVLTFGAGSRLTVL.

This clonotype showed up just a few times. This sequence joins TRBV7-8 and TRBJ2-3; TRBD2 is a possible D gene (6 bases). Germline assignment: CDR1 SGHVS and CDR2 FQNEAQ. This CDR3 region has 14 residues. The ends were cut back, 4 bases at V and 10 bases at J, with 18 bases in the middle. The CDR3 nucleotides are TGTGCCAGCAGCTACAGCTCCAGTGGGGACTCGCAGTATTTT. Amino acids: CASSYSSSGDSQYF.

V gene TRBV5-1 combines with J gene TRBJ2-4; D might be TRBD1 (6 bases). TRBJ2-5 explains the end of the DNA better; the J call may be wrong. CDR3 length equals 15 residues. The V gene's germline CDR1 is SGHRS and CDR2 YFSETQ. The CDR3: CASSLTGTPGETQYF. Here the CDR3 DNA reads TGCGCCAGCAGCTTGACAGGGACCCCTGGGGAGACCCAGTACTTC.

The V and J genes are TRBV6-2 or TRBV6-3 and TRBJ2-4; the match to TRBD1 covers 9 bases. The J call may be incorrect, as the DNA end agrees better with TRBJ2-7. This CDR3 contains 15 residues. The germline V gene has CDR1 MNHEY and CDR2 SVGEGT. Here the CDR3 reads CASSYSGTGPYEQYF. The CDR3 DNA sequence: TGTGCCAGCAGTTACTCCGGGACAGGGCCCTACGAGCAGTACTTC.

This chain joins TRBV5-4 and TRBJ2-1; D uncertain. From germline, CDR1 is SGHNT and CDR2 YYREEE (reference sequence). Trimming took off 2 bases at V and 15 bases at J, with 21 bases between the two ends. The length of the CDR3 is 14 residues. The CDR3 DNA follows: TGTGCCAGCAGCTTCCAGACGGCGCAAGAGACCCGGTTCTTC. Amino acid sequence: CASSFQTAQETRFF. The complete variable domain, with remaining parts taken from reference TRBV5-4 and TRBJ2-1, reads ETGVTQSPTHLIKTRGQQVTLRCSSQSGHNTVSWYQQALGQGPQFIFQYYREEENGRGNFPPRFSGLQFPNYSSELNVNALELDDSALYLCASSFQTAQETRFFGPGTRLTVL.